This TCR beta chain was captured in a study of technical replicates of blood from a handful of donors. Libraries were prepared by immunoSEQ multiplex PCR; TCRdb keeps only in-frame clonotypes and omits some of them. This sample has approximately 97,000 clones, with 90% to 95% found just once. V lost 2 bases to trimming and J lost 10 bases, with 12 bases between them. Germline lookup yields CDR1 SQVTM and CDR2 ANQGSEA. CDR3 length equals 12 residues. What was sequenced was T cells isolated from PBMCs. The chain couples TRBV29-1 to TRBJ2-1, with D tentatively TRBD2 (6 bases). The receptor was isolated from a human donor in good health. In DNA form, the CDR3 reads TGCAGCGTTGAACAGCGGGTTGGAGAGCAGTTCTTC. Encoded protein: CSVEQRVGEQFF.